The rows below give T cell receptor beta chains drawn from one sample of a study of vaccination effects on CD4 cells after COVID-19. TCRdb keeps only in-frame clones here, not all; method: immunoSEQ multiplex PCR. The repertoire consists of around 50,000 clones, with just over 70% occurring once and the leading ten covering 7%. For these receptors, no antigen is known. This specimen was CD4+ T cells from PBMCs cultured without peptide, taken after COVID-19 vaccination. These receptors were taken from a human donor who received a COVID-19 vaccine. The conserved cysteine and the conserved F or W are not part of the CDR3 here.

J gene	V gene	CDR3 protein
TRBJ1-5	TRBV4-2	ASSQDKMGGEPQH
TRBJ1-1	TRBV7-9	ASSTLLEAF
TRBJ1-5	TRBV5-1	ASSLTGNSNQPQH
TRBJ1-4	TRBV6-1	ASRETGLGTNEKLF
TRBJ2-7	TRBV5-6	ASSLGQGVYEQY
TRBJ2-3	TRBV3-1/TRBV3-2	ASSLHPPGQGTDTQY
TRBJ2-3	TRBV5-1	ASSQGTVTDTQY
TRBJ2-7	TRBV15	ATSPYAGRVY
TRBJ1-2	TRBV29-1	SVARDRVYGYT
TRBJ2-2	TRBV10-3	AIGVGGHTGELF
TRBJ2-3	TRBV5-1	ASSFDGTDTQY
TRBJ2-7	TRBV5-1	ASRGTVASYEQY
TRBJ2-5	TRBV5-1	ASSSGTETQY
TRBJ1-4	TRBV25-1	ASSRTGGNEKLF
TRBJ1-2	TRBV5-1	ASSPPDGVLGDGYT
TRBJ2-5	TRBV28	ASSLSGGLGRETQY
TRBJ1-2	TRBV3-1/TRBV3-2	ASSPSGGVYYGYT
TRBJ1-1	TRBV15	ATSRRITGHTEAF
TRBJ1-4	TRBV6-5	ASGGQGVRKLF
TRBJ2-3	TRBV24-1	ATSDFGYTGDGSDTQY
TRBJ2-1	TRBV19	ASSAQGERIGEQF
TRBJ2-6	TRBV10-3	ATYSGANVLT
TRBJ1-4	TRBV9	ASSPRLGEKLF